This TCR beta chain was recovered during a study of persistence of HIV-infected CD4 T cells. Findings and limits, study-wide: Degenerate expanded CDR3beta sequences were enriched among CMV- and Gag-responding cells. CMV- and Gag-responding cells had lower TCRbeta richness than CD3/CD28-responding cells.

Overlapping HIV-1 Gag 15-mer peptides at approximately 0.91 ug per peptide per mL were used. CD40L/CD69 double-negative CD45RO-high memory CD4+ T cells were collected. Sequencing used immunoSEQ version 4 in survey mode. Clones were sequenced by immunoSEQ multiplex PCR, and TCRdb holds only the in-frame ones, with some missing. The repertoire consists of 36,000 or so clones, with more than 75% occurring once and the leading ten covering roughly 0.99%. Trimming took 5 bases from V and 3 from J, leaving 8 bases between them. This CDR3 has 13 amino acids. In germline, CDR1 is MNHEY, CDR2 SVGAGI. This clone occurred a few times. What it binds is unknown.

This sample comprised cultured CD4+ T cells from PBMCs, obtained from a patient who received antiretroviral therapy. The J gene is TRBJ1-3, the V gene TRBV6-5; D is uncertain. The sequence came from an adult with HIV. The donor label of this sample is uncertain. The CDR3 DNA sequence: TGTGCCAGCAGTCCTCCCGTTGGAAACACCATATATTTT. It translates to CASSPPVGNTIYF.